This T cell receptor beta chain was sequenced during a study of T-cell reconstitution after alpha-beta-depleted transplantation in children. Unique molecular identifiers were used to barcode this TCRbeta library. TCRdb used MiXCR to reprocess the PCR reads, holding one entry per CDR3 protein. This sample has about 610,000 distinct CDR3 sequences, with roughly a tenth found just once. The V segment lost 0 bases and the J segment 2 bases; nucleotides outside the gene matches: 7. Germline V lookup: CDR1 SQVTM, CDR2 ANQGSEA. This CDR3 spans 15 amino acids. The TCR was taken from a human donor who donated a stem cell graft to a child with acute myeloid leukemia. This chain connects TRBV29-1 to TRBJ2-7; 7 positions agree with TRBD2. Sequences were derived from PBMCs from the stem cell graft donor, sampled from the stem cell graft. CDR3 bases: TGCAGCGTTGAAGATAAAGGGACTAAGCCCTACGAGCAGTACTTC. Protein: CSVEDKGTKPYEQYF.